This paragraph reports one T cell receptor (beta chain). This CDR3 has 15 residues. V trimming: 0 bases; J trimming: 6 bases; junction bases outside the gene matches: 2. Germline CDR1 is MRHNA and CDR2 is SNTAGT. This sample was taken from a study of blood T cell repertoires in COVID-19. Study background: PBMCs, B-cell-depleted T cells, or T cells were the source of the cDNA or gDNA that made up the material.

In the study's own analysis: The assay estimated nucleated cells by amplifying reference gene primers. Assay used: immunoSEQ multiplex PCR; TCRdb lists only in-frame clones, some missing. Clone size and the V and J calls come from that table; the DNA yielded D and trimming. The data show roughly 70,000 clones, more than 85% seen once. The V call is TRBV6-4, the J call TRBJ2-3; 11 bases align to TRBD2. This clonotype was sampled from a man aged 45-65 years with COVID-19, enrolled during active disease. Sequenced sample: peripheral blood. The CDR3 nucleotides are TGTGCCAGCAGTGACTCTAGCGGGAGGGCCGATACGCAGTATTTT. Protein: CASSDSSGRADTQYF.